One sample yielded the 15 T cell receptor beta chains listed below, sequenced in a study of PD-1 blockade in classical Hodgkin lymphoma. This sample's time point: cycle 4 day 1 (C4D1), after five to seven weeks of nivolumab. All patients relapsed after autologous stem cell transplantation, and brentuximab vedotin exposure varied. Profiled with immunoSEQ multiplex PCR; TCRdb holds only in-frame clones, not every one. The sample holds just under 65,000 clones, 91% seen once. This specimen was peripheral blood mononuclear cells (PBMCs), taken before the fourth cycle of nivolumab. Receptors originate from a human donor with classical Hodgkin lymphoma.

The V gene is TRBV11-2, the J gene TRBJ1-1, with D hard to call. Deletions cut 5 bases from V and 7 bases from J, with 17 bases between. CDR3 length: 14 amino acids. The germline gives CDR1 SGHAT, CDR2 FQNNGV. The CDR3 DNA sequence: TGTGCCAGCAGCCCAAGTTGGCAGGCCCTTGAAGCTTTCTTT. It encodes CASSPSWQALEAFF.

The rearrangement joins TRBV7-9 to TRBJ1-4; 9 positions match TRBD1. Germline trimming cut 5 bases from V and 8 bases from J; bases unmatched to any gene: 12. This CDR3 region has 16 residues. Germline V gene sequence: CDR1 SEHNR, CDR2 FQNEAQ (reference sequence). In nucleotides, the CDR3 is TGTGCCAGCAGCCCGCCGAACAGGGGGCTTGGGGAAAAACTGTTTTTT. This gives the protein CASSPPNRGLGEKLFF.

The rearrangement links TRBV21-1 to TRBJ2-5; the tabulated D call, TRBD1, remains unverified against the DNA. TRBV21-1 is shown as a pseudogene. CDR3 length: 13 amino acids. The CDR3 region is CATEPDSKETQYF. CDR3 nucleotide sequence: TGTGCCACCGAACCGGACAGCAAAGAGACCCAGTACTTC.

The chain carries TRBV19 and TRBJ2-2; no definite D call. The germline V gene encodes CDR1 LNHDA and CDR2 SQIVND (reference sequence). The CDR3 has 11 residues. Trimming left V 10 bases short and J 6 bases short, with 9 bases between. CDR3 sequence reads: CATSGAGELFF. In nucleotides, the CDR3 is TGTGCCACTTCTGGGGCCGGGGAGCTGTTTTTT.

Points on this clone: At one of its ends the junction is not consistent with the germline gene, which may arise from a read error. The V call is TRBV5-1, the J call TRBJ2-3; D is unresolved. The germline V gene encodes CDR1 SGHRS and CDR2 YFSETQ. CDR3 length: 13 amino acids. CDR3 protein: CATSRTMTDTQYF. Here the CDR3 DNA reads TGCGCCACCAGCAGGACGATGACCGATACGCAGTATTTT.

The chain joins TRBV19 to TRBJ1-5, with D possibly being TRBD1 (5 bases). CDR3 size: 17 residues. Per the germline V gene, CDR1 is LNHDA and CDR2 is SQIVND (reference sequence). V lost 4 bases and J lost 4, with 20 bases in between. For the CDR3, the DNA is TGTGCCAGTAGTAAGTGGGACGGAGAAATACGAAATCAGCCCCAGCATTTT. It encodes CASSKWDGEIRNQPQHF.

V and J are TRBV11-2 and TRBJ1-1; D is unclear. The germline CDR1 and CDR2 sequences are SGHAT and FQNNGV. The CDR3 contains 14 residues. V shed 2 bases and J shed 2 bases, with 9 bases lying between them. The CDR3 bases are TGTGCCAGCAGCTTATCGGGTCTCAACACTGAAGCTTTCTTT. Translating gives CASSLSGLNTEAFF.

The chain couples TRBV4-2 to TRBJ1-4; 9 bases are shared with TRBD1. CDR3 length: 17 residues. Per germline, CDR1 LGHNA and CDR2 YNFKEQ. The trim removed 4 bases at V and 6 bases at J, leaving 12 bases unmatched. This CDR3 is CASSPEAGQGLYEKLFF. The CDR3 bases are TGTGCCAGCAGCCCAGAGGCGGGACAGGGACTCTATGAAAAACTGTTTTTT.

The V and J genes are TRBV6-4 and TRBJ2-3; D possibly corresponds to TRBD2 (6 bases). CDR3 length: 13 amino acids. Per the germline V gene, CDR1 is MRHNA and CDR2 is SNTAGT. Trimming removed 2 bases at V and 5 bases at J, with 8 bases between. DNA of the CDR3: TGTGCCAGCAGTGACCGGGAGTTAGATACGCAGTATTTT. Amino acid sequence: CASSDRELDTQYF.

This chain joins TRBV6-1 and TRBJ2-1; D gene uncertain. Germline-derived CDR1 and CDR2 are MNHNS and SASEGT. The CDR3 consists of 15 residues. V was pared by 5 bases and J by 8 bases, with 19 bases between. The CDR3: CASSLRSLGGDEQFF. The CDR3 nucleotides are TGTGCCAGCAGTCTCAGGAGTCTTGGTGGGGATGAGCAGTTCTTC.

The V gene is TRBV5-1, the J gene TRBJ2-3; maybe TRBD2 (5 bases). Deletions cut 8 bases from V and 1 base from J, with 11 bases between. The CDR3 runs 13 residues. Germline lookup yields CDR1 SGHRS and CDR2 YFSETQ. The CDR3 spells CASADLRTDTQYF. In DNA, the CDR3 is TGCGCCAGTGCGGACTTACGCACAGATACGCAGTATTTT.

This sequence joins TRBV7-2 and TRBJ1-1, with D unresolved. CDR3 size: 13 residues. V was cut by 3 bases and J by 1 base, with 6 bases left in between. Germline assignment: CDR1 SGHTA and CDR2 FQGNSA. CDR3 in DNA: TGTGCCAGCAGCTTTACCGAGAACACTGAAGCTTTCTTT. It yields the protein CASSFTENTEAFF.

The CDR3 is CASSQDADNDEKLFF. The DNA of the CDR3 is TGTGCCAGCAGCCAAGATGCGGATAATGATGAAAAACTGTTTTTT. The J gene is TRBJ1-4, the V gene TRBV5-4; no definite D call. Germline loops: CDR1 SGHNT, CDR2 YYREEE (reference sequence). The CDR3 consists of 15 residues. V was pared by 4 bases and J by 6 bases, with 16 bases between.

The chain carries TRBV29-1 and TRBJ1-2, with unresolved D. Trimming stripped 6 bases from V and 4 bases from J, with 12 bases between. Germline V gene lookup returns CDR1 SQVTM and CDR2 ANQGSEA. The CDR3 totals 12 residues. The CDR3 DNA is TGCAGCGTCGGGCAGTCTCTCTATGGCTACACCTTC. Translation: CSVGQSLYGYTF.

In its sample, this clone was seen once. The chain links TRBV5-8 to TRBJ2-3; D remains ambiguous. V gave up 1 base and J gave up 5 bases, with 11 bases separating them. The germline gives CDR1 SGHTS, CDR2 YDEGEE. CDR3 length equals 14 residues. Written as DNA, the CDR3 is TGTGCCAGCAGCTTGCGTATACCGGGAGATACGCAGTATTTT. As protein: CASSLRIPGDTQYF. The full variable domain, completed using reference TRBV5-8 and TRBJ2-3, is EAGVTQSPTHLIKTRGQQATLRCSPISGHTSVYWYQQALGLGLQFLLWYDEGEERNRGNFPPRFSGRQFPNYSSELNVNALELEDSALYLCASSLRIPGDTQYFGPGTRLTVL.